This note documents a single T cell receptor beta chain sequence. The data were taken from a study of technical replicates of blood from a handful of donors. Clones were sequenced by immunoSEQ multiplex PCR, and TCRdb holds only the in-frame ones, with some missing. This table has about 15,000 clones, roughly 88% appearing once. V lost 3 bases, J lost 5 bases, and 3 bases stayed unmatched. The CDR3 loop spans 16 amino acids. Germline CDR1 is MNHNS and CDR2 is SASEGT. This TCR was recovered from a human donor in good health. The rearrangement uses TRBV6-1 and TRBJ2-3; 15 bases map to TRBD2. The sample consisted of PBMCs. DNA for the CDR3: TGTGCCAGCAGTGAGGGACTAGCGGGAGGAATAGATACGCAGTATTTT. Encoded protein: CASSEGLAGGIDTQYF.